This TCR beta chain was retrieved from a study of blood T cells in healthy people across ages. Study-level background: About one barcoded TCR beta cDNA was captured per two T cells.

This clonotype came up a few times. A junction end diverges from the germline sequence, so it may reflect a read error. Together with a sample-barcoded 5' primer, a J-beta primer mix was included in a second PCR lasting roughly 7 to 11 cycles. Researchers report that a template-switch adaptor with 12 random nucleotides tagged each cDNA molecule. A single record per CDR3 protein comes from TCRdb applying MiXCR to the 5' RACE reads. Of around 1,000,000 distinct CDR3 sequences listed, 20% to 25% were seen once; the top ten hold approximately 0.79%. CDR3 length: 17 residues. Germline V gene sequence: CDR1 SQVTM, CDR2 ANQGSEA. This sample was shared with a second study, whose subject was T cells of mothers and their children.

This chain connects TRBV29-1 to TRBJ1-1; D is unclear. Material: blood. This clonotype was sampled from a girl aged 2-10 years in good health. CDR3 sequence: CGVEEGSGKRADGEAFF. The CDR3 bases are TGCGGCGTTGAAGAGGGATCGGGGAAACGGGCGGACGGTGAAGCTTTCTTT.